What follows are 10 T cell receptor beta chains derived from one specimen sequenced in a study of blood T cell repertoires in COVID-19 (dated by TCRdb to about 2020). Library preparation used the immunoSEQ multiplex PCR assay. As stored in TCRdb, this immuneACCESS dataset retains in-frame rearrangements with V and J assigned. A fraction of the clones does not appear; measured against another copy, unresolved V genes explain less than half of the discrepancy, and the remainder lacks a known reason. The sample contains roughly 330,000 clones, approximately 82% of them found a single time. The ten largest make up about 1.2% of the sample. The sample was peripheral blood. These receptors were obtained from a woman aged 50 to 65 with acute or convalescent COVID-19.

This chain uses TRBV11-2 with TRBJ1-1; D is unclear. The CDR3 is 15 residues long. The germline V gene encodes CDR1 SGHAT and CDR2 FQNNGV. Trimming shortened V by 5 bases and J by 7 bases, and 20 bases separated the two germline ends. CDR3 sequence reads: CASSHTSYTGSEAFF. The CDR3 DNA sequence: TGTGCCAGCAGCCACACCTCGTATACCGGGAGTGAAGCTTTCTTT.

This clone was picked up a small number of times. The chain employs TRBV24-1 and TRBJ1-4; a possible D gene is TRBD1 (6 bases). Per germline, CDR1 KGHDR and CDR2 SFDVKD. V was pared by 2 bases and J by 6 bases, with 18 bases between. This CDR3 has 17 amino acids. CDR3 in amino acids: CATSDSPGGPADEKLFF. The CDR3 nucleotides are TGTGCCACCAGTGATTCCCCGGGGGGCCCGGCGGATGAAAAACTGTTTTTT.

The rearrangement joins TRBV10-2 to TRBJ1-5; D call uncertain. Trimming removed 3 bases from V and 1 base from J, with 10 bases in between. Germline V gene lookup returns CDR1 WSHSY and CDR2 SAAADI. The CDR3 consists of 15 residues. CDR3 residues: CASSETSGSNQPQHF. CDR3 in DNA: TGCGCCAGCAGTGAAACGTCGGGAAGCAATCAGCCCCAGCATTTT.

The V gene is TRBV7-2, the J gene TRBJ1-3; 9 positions agree with TRBD1. With 4 bases clipped from V and 8 bases from J, the junction kept 6 bases outside the gene matches. CDR3 size: 14 residues. Germline assignment: CDR1 SGHTA and CDR2 FQGNSA. In nucleotides, the CDR3 is TGTGCCAGCAGCTGGACAGGGGAGGCGGACACCATATATTTT. Protein: CASSWTGEADTIYF.

The genes are TRBV4-1 and TRBJ2-5; 10 nucleotides agree with TRBD2. J was trimmed by 0 bases and V by 0 bases; bases with no gene match: 10. Germline lookup yields CDR1 MGHRA and CDR2 YSYEKL. The CDR3 is 19 amino acids. The CDR3 region is CASSQDGVGSGGYQETQYF. The DNA of the CDR3 is TGCGCCAGCAGCCAAGATGGGGTGGGTAGCGGGGGGTACCAAGAGACCCAGTACTTC.

As to this clone: Other DNA sequences in this specimen translate into the identical CDR3. This chain uses TRBV2 with TRBJ2-1; 13 bases match TRBD2. The V gene's germline CDR1 is SNHLY and CDR2 FYNNEI. J gave up 3 bases and V 5 bases, and 1 base lay outside the gene matches. There are 15 residues in the CDR3. CDR3 region: CASSRTSGGYNEQFF. In DNA, the CDR3 is TGTGCCAGCAGTAGGACTAGCGGGGGCTACAATGAGCAGTTCTTC.

This clone was counted a single time. V is TRBV2 and J is TRBJ2-7; TRBD1 matches 8 bases. The trim removed 1 base at V and 0 bases at J, leaving 5 bases unmatched. This CDR3 region has 16 residues. Germline V gene data show CDR1 as SNHLY and CDR2 as FYNNEI. CDR3 region: CASSEDAGGLSYEQYF. In DNA, the CDR3 is TGTGCCAGCAGTGAAGATGCAGGGGGCCTCTCCTACGAGCAGTACTTC.

A note on this clone: Other nucleotide sequences in the sample specify the same CDR3. The V call is TRBV29-1, the J call TRBJ2-5; 8 bases match TRBD1. CDR3 length: 12 amino acids. V lost 3 bases to trimming and J lost 5 bases; unmatched junction nucleotides: 2. Germline V gene lookup returns CDR1 SQVTM and CDR2 ANQGSEA. The CDR3 sequence is CSVDRGQETQYF. The CDR3 bases are TGCAGCGTTGACAGGGGGCAGGAGACCCAGTACTTC.

The CDR3 DNA follows: TGTGCCTGGAGCCCAGGCAGTACTAATGAAAAACTGTTTTTT. Amino acid sequence: CAWSPGSTNEKLFF. The chain employs TRBV30 and TRBJ1-4, with no clear D. Germline V gene sequence: CDR1 GTSNPN, CDR2 SVGIG (reference sequence). V lost 3 bases to trimming and J lost 2 bases, with 10 bases between them. CDR3 length: 14 amino acids.

The V call is TRBV6-4, the J call TRBJ2-3, with 9 bases fitting TRBD1. The CDR3 extends over 15 amino acids. Trimming at V came to 4 bases and at J to 3 bases, leaving 5 bases not matched to a gene. The germline CDR1 and CDR2 sequences are MRHNA and SNTAGT. The DNA for the CDR3 is TGTGCCAGCAGTGTCCGCGACAGGGGGACAGATACGCAGTATTTT. This sequence encodes CASSVRDRGTDTQYF.